Presented here are 10 T cell receptor beta chains from one specimen sequenced in a study of blood T cell repertoires in COVID-19. Sequenced by immunoSEQ multiplex PCR; TCRdb stores in-frame clones only, minus some. The sample shows 140,000 to 150,000 clones, over 70% of them seen only once. The sample was peripheral blood. These receptors originate from a man between 60 and 75 years old with active or convalescent COVID-19.

The rearrangement joins TRBV9 to TRBJ2-2; no reliable D call. The V end was cut by 6 bases, the J end by 7 bases, with 10 bases between. The CDR3 is 12 residues long. The germline gives CDR1 SGDLS, CDR2 YYNGEE. CDR3 coding DNA: TGTGCCAGCAACCCCCACATCGGGGAGCTGTTTTTT. Its protein product is CASNPHIGELFF.

V usage is TRBV28 and J usage is TRBJ1-1; 8 nucleotides match TRBD1. The CDR3 is 13 residues long. Trimming at V came to 5 bases and at J to 5 bases, leaving 4 bases not matched to a gene. Germline V lookup: CDR1 MDHEN, CDR2 SYDVKM. The CDR3 DNA reads as TGTGCCAGCAGTACAGGGGGACGGACTGAAGCTTTCTTT. It yields the protein CASSTGGRTEAFF. The full variable domain, completed using reference TRBV28 and TRBJ1-1, is DVKVTQSSRYLVKRTGEKVFLECVQDMDHENMFWYRQDPGLGLRLIYFSYDVKMKEKGDIPEGYSVSREKKERFSLILESASTNQTSMYLCASSTGGRTEAFFGQGTRLTVV.

The rearrangement joins TRBV19 to TRBJ2-1; TRBD2 matches 14 bases. After removal of 6 bases from V and 10 bases from J, the junction contained 8 bases not matched to a gene. Germline V CDR1 and CDR2: LNHDA, SQIVND (reference sequence). CDR3 length: 15 residues. The CDR3 region has the DNA TGTGCCAGTAGGGACGGGACTAGCGGGAGTCAGGAGCAGTTCTTC. It translates to CASRDGTSGSQEQFF.

The chain has TRBV30 and TRBJ2-1; the match to TRBD2 covers 11 bases. The CDR3 covers 17 residues. J was trimmed by 5 bases and V by 2 bases; bases with no gene match: 11. The germline V gene has CDR1 GTSNPN and CDR2 SVGIG (reference sequence). CDR3 sequence reads: CAWSRGSGRAGNNEQFF. Here the CDR3 DNA reads TGTGCCTGGAGTCGGGGTAGCGGGAGGGCCGGGAACAATGAGCAGTTCTTC.

This chain connects TRBV6-5 to TRBJ2-1; D perhaps matches TRBD1 (5 bases). This CDR3 region has 14 residues. Deletions cut 3 bases from V and 6 bases from J, with 12 bases between. Germline V lookup: CDR1 MNHEY, CDR2 SVGAGI. The CDR3 loop reads CASSYSAGINEQFF. CDR3 DNA sequence: TGTGCCAGCAGTTATTCGGCAGGGATCAATGAGCAGTTCTTC.

The genes are TRBV7-9 and TRBJ2-1; 7 positions agree with TRBD2. Per germline, CDR1 SEHNR and CDR2 FQNEAQ (reference sequence). CDR3 size: 17 residues. V lost 3 bases, J lost 3 bases, and 11 bases stayed unmatched. The CDR3: CASSFPSLREYYNEQFF. CDR3 DNA sequence: TGTGCCAGCAGCTTCCCCAGTTTGCGGGAGTACTACAATGAGCAGTTCTTC.

V usage is TRBV19 and J usage is TRBJ2-7; 7 bases are shared with TRBD2. The V segment lost 3 bases and the J segment 5 bases; nucleotides outside the gene matches: 4. The CDR3 runs to 13 residues. The germline gives CDR1 LNHDA, CDR2 SQIVND (reference sequence). This CDR3 reads CASSIGRGDEQYF. The CDR3 coding sequence is TGTGCCAGTAGTATTGGGAGGGGCGACGAGCAGTACTTC.

V usage is TRBV27 and J usage is TRBJ2-1; TRBD1 agrees at 8 bases. Germline CDR1 and CDR2: MNHEY and SMNVEV (reference sequence). This CDR3 contains 15 residues. With V trimmed by 5 bases and J by 6 bases, 9 bases remained unmatched. For the CDR3, the DNA is TGTGCCAGCAGTCGTGGACAGGGAGGTGGCAATGAGCAGTTCTTC. It specifies CASSRGQGGGNEQFF.

J is TRBJ1-5 and V is TRBV24-1, with D maybe TRBD1 (6 bases). Germline lookup yields CDR1 KGHDR and CDR2 SFDVKD. This CDR3 region has 12 residues. Between the trimmed V and J ends, which lost 3 bases and 11 bases, there was a span of 10 bases. DNA of the CDR3: TGTGCCACCAGTGATCCGGACAGCACCCAGCATTTT. Translating gives CATSDPDSTQHF.

The V call is TRBV30, the J call TRBJ2-7; D perhaps matches TRBD2 (6 bases). The germline gives CDR1 GTSNPN, CDR2 SVGIG (reference sequence). Trimming removed 0 bases at V and 9 bases at J, with 18 bases between. The CDR3 is made up of 14 amino acids. The CDR3 DNA follows: TGTGCCTGGAGTGTTGGGGGGACGCCCTTAGGGCAGTACTTC. Translated, it gives CAWSVGGTPLGQYF.